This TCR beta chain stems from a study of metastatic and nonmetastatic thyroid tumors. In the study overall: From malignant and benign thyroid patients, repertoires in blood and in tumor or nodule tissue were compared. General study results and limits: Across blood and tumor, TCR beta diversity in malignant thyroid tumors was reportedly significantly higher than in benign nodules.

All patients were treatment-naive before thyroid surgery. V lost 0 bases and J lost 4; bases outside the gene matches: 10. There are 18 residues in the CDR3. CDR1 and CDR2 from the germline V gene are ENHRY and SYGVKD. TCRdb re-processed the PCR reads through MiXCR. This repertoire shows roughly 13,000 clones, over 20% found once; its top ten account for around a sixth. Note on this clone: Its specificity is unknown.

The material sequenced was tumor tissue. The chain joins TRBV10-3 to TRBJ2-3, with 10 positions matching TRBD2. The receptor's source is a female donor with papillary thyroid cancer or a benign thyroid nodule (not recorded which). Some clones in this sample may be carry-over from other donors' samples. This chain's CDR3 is CAISESGGAGGIPDTQYF. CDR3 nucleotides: TGTGCCATCAGTGAGTCAGGGGGAGCGGGGGGGATCCCAGATACGCAGTATTTT.